The entry that follows covers one T cell receptor beta chain sequence. This sample was taken from a study of blood T cell repertoires in COVID-19. About the study: In each case, the material was cDNA or gDNA derived from T cells, B-cell-depleted T cells, or PBMCs.

Here immunoSEQ multiplex PCR was the method, and the copy in TCRdb shows in-frame clones only, minus some. Seen here are under 130,000 clones, approximately 70% observed once, and the top ten hold about 6%. Sequencing was performed on peripheral blood. This sequence was found in a man at least 80 years old with acute or convalescent COVID-19.

The CDR3 reads CASSPDRDNEQFF. In nucleotides, the CDR3 is TGTGCCAGCAGTCCGGACAGGGACAATGAGCAGTTCTTC. V and J are TRBV2 and TRBJ2-1, with 8 bases aligning to TRBD1. The junction had 2 bases not matched to a gene; V was cut back by 5 bases and J by 5 bases. Germline CDR1 reads SNHLY; CDR2 reads FYNNEI. CDR3 length equals 13 residues.